These T cell receptor beta chains were read from a single sample in a study of human T cells and chemical hapten exposure. Each CDR3 protein gets one entry after TCRdb re-called the RACE reads with MiXCR. The repertoire holds fewer than 200,000 distinct CDR3 sequences, around 20% seen once, with about 6.7% in the top ten. This specimen was whole blood, taken in connection with sensitization to the hapten diphenylcyclopropenone (DPC). The receptors shown here come from a woman aged 45-60 years with alopecia areata. Some clones in this sample may be carry-over from other donors' samples. Each CDR3 is given with its conserved first and last residue. The D gene is left open where the match is weak. Not every row has a clone size; where given, it reads once, few, many or a size class.

clone_size,v_call,d_call,j_call,cdr3_nt,cdr3_aa
-,TRBV5-1,-,TRBJ1-1,TGCGCCAGCAGCCCAAGGGTCGGGGAGGAGAACACTGAAGCTTTCTTT,CASSPRVGEENTEAFF
-,TRBV12-3/TRBV12-4,-,TRBJ1-2,TGTGCCAGCAGCCGGCGGGGGGCCACCTATGGCTACACCTTC,CASSRRGATYGYTF
-,TRBV5-1,-,TRBJ2-1,TGCGCCAGCAGCTTGGCCTTGGGGAGTGGGTACAATGAGCAGTTCTTC,CASSLALGSGYNEQFF
-,TRBV5-1,-,TRBJ2-7,TGCGCCAGCAGCGGATTTGAGAGCTACGAGCAGTACTTC,CASSGFESYEQYF
once,TRBV12-3/TRBV12-4,-,TRBJ1-5,TGTGCCAGCAGCCCCCGATTGGGGCCCCAGCCCCAGCATTTT,CASSPRLGPQPQHF
-,TRBV29-1,-,TRBJ2-1,TGCAGCGTATCGAATGTAGGTTCGTGGAATGAGCAGTTCTTC,CSVSNVGSWNEQFF
-,TRBV5-1,TRBD1,TRBJ1-1,TGCGCCAGCAGCTCATGGGGACAGGGCACTGAAGCTTTCTTT,CASSSWGQGTEAFF
few,TRBV10-3,-,TRBJ2-6,TGTGCCATCTCCGCTCAGGGTTCTGGGGCCAACGTCCTGACTTTC,CAISAQGSGANVLTF
many,TRBV4-2,-,TRBJ1-1,TGTGCCAGCAGCCGGGAGGGGAGGTTAGGAGACACTGAAGCTTTCTTT,CASSREGRLGDTEAFF
-,TRBV28,TRBD1,TRBJ1-2,TGTGCCAGCAGACCCCCTCAACGACAGGGTCGCAGGGGCTACACCTTC,CASRPPQRQGRRGYTF
-,TRBV10-3,-,TRBJ2-1,TGTGCCATCAGTGAGCCGACCTTGTACAATGAGCAGTTCTTC,CAISEPTLYNEQFF
few,TRBV7-9,TRBD2,TRBJ2-3,TGTGCCAGCAGCCCGACTAGCGCTGGCACAGATACGCAGTATTTT,CASSPTSAGTDTQYF
-,TRBV4-1,TRBD1,TRBJ2-5,TGCGCCAGCAGCCCAAAGGAGGACAGGGAAGCAGAGACCCAGTACTTC,CASSPKEDREAETQYF
few,TRBV7-9,-,TRBJ1-1,TGTGCCAGCAGCTTAGCTCTGGGGGCCCCTGAAGCTTTCTTT,CASSLALGAPEAFF
many,TRBV6-6,TRBD1,TRBJ1-5,TGTGCCAGCAGTTACACCGGGACAGGTAGAGGACAGCCCCAGCATTTT,CASSYTGTGRGQPQHF
-,TRBV7-9,-,TRBJ1-4,TGTGCCAGCAGCTCCGGACAGAACCTTGCAACTAATGAAAAACTGTTTTTT,CASSSGQNLATNEKLFF